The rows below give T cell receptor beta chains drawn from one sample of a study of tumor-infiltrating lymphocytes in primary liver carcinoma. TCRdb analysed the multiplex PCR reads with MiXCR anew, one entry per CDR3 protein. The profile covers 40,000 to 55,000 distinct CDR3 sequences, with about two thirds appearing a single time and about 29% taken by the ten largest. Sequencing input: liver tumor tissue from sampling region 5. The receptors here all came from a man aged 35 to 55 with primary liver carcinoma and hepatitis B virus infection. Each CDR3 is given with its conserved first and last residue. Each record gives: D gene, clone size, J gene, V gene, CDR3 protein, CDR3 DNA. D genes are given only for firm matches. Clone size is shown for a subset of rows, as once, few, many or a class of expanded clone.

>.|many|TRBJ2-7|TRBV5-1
CASSLMGGHRTEQYF
TGCGCCAGCAGCTTAATGGGGGGCCACCGAACCGAGCAGTACTTC
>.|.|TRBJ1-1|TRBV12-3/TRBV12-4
CASKFRGEGNTEAFF
TGTGCCAGCAAGTTTAGGGGGGAGGGAAACACTGAAGCTTTCTTT
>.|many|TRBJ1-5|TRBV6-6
CASSYGGSDSNQPQHF
TGTGCCAGCAGTTACGGAGGCTCCGATAGCAATCAGCCCCAGCATTTT
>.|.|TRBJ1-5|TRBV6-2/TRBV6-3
CASGETASTDTQHF
TGTGCCAGCGGTGAGACAGCCTCCACGGATACGCAGCATTTT
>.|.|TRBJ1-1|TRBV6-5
CASIIQVNTEAFF
TGTGCCAGCATCATACAGGTGAACACTGAAGCTTTCTTT
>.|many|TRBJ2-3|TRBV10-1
CASSEDMAGDTQYF
TGCGCCAGCAGTGAGGACATGGCAGGGGATACGCAGTATTTT
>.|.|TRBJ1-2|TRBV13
CASSLSRAGYAF
TGTGCCAGTAGCTTAAGCAGGGCGGGCTACGCCTTC
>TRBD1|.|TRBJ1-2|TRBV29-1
CSVTRTGLDAGCTF
TGTAGCGTTACCCGGACAGGGCTTGATGCTGGCTGCACCTTC
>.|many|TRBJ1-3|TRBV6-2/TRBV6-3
CASSYFAPATGPLYF
TGTGCCAGCAGTTACTTCGCCCCGGCTACAGGGCCCCTATATTTT
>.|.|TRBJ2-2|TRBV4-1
CARGGGGGYTGELFF
TGCGCCAGAGGAGGGGGCGGGGGATACACCGGGGAGCTGTTTTTC
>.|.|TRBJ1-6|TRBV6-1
CASRAADNSPLHF
TGTGCCAGCAGGGCCGCCGATAATTCACCCCTCCACTTC
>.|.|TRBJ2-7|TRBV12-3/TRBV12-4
CASTPRGSYEQYF
TGCGCCAGCACTCCCCGGGGGTCATACGAGCAGTACTTC
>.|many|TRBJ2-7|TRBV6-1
CASSEQGRDGGQYF
TGTGCCAGCAGCGAACAGGGGAGGGATGGAGGGCAGTACTTC
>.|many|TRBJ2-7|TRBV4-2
CASSQEGTLGYEQYF
TGTGCCAGCAGTCAAGAAGGGACTTTGGGATACGAGCAGTACTTC
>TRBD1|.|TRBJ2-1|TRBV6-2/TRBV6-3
CANSYMSGTGGFF
TGTGCCAACAGTTACATGTCCGGGACAGGGGGGTTCTTC